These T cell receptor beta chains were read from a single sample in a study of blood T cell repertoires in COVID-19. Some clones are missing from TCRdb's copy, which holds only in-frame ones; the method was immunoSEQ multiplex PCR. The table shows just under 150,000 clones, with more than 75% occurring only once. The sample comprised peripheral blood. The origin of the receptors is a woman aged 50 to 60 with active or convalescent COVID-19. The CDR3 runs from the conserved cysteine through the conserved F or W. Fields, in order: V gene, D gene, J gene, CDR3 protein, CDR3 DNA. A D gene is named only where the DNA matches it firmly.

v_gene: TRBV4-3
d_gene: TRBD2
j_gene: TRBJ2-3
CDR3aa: CASGSGLAGSTNTQYF
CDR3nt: TGCGCCAGCGGTTCCGGACTAGCGGGATCCACAAATACGCAGTATTTT

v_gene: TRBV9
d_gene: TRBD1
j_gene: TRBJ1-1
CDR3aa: CASSAGGQAVGAEAFF
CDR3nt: TGTGCCAGCAGCGCGGGGGGACAGGCCGTAGGGGCTGAAGCTTTCTTT

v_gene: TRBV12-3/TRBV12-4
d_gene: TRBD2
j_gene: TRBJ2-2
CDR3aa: CASTRGGPGELFF
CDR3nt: TGTGCCAGCACCCGGGGAGGGCCCGGGGAGCTGTTTTTT

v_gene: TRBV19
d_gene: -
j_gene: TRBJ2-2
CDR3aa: CASKSASNTGELFF
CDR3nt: TGTGCCAGTAAGTCAGCGTCGAACACCGGGGAGCTGTTTTTT

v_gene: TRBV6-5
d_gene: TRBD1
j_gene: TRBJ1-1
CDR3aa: CASSNRQGVTEAFF
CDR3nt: TGTGCCAGCAGTAACCGACAGGGGGTCACTGAAGCTTTCTTT

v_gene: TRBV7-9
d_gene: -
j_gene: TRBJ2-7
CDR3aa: CASSRDTDSYEQYF
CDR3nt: TGTGCCAGCAGCCGGGACACCGACTCCTACGAGCAGTACTTC

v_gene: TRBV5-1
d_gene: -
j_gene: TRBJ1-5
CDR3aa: CASVSRSFRGSEQPQHF
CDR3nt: TGCGCCAGCGTCAGCAGGAGTTTCAGGGGATCGGAGCAGCCCCAGCATTTT

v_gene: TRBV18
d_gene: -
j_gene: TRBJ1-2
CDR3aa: CASSPASPGFYGYTF
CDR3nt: TGTGCCAGCTCACCTGCCTCCCCAGGGTTCTATGGCTACACCTTC

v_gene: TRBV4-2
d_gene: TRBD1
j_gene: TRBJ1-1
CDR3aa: CASSQETGGLNTEAFF
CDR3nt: TGTGCCAGCAGCCAAGAAACAGGGGGACTGAACACTGAAGCTTTCTTT

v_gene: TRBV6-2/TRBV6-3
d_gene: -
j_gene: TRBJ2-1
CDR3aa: CASSFRGFYNEQFF
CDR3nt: TGTGCCAGCAGTTTCAGGGGATTCTACAATGAGCAGTTCTTC

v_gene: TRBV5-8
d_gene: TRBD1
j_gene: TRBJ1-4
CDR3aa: CASSGARGRLEKLFF
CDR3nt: TGTGCCAGCAGCGGGGCCAGGGGGCGATTAGAAAAACTGTTTTTT

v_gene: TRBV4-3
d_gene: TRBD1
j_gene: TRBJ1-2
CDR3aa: CASSQEAGQGIYGYTF
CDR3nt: TGCGCCAGCAGCCAAGAGGCGGGACAGGGGATTTATGGCTACACCTTC

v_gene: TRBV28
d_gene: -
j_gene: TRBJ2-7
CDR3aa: CASSLRQGLIKKYYEQYF
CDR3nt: TGTGCCAGCAGTTTAAGGCAGGGGTTGATAAAGAAGTACTACGAGCAGTACTTC